This T cell receptor (beta chain) was documented in a study of response to subunit inactivated influenza vaccine. Study outcomes and limitations: Each seasonal influenza vaccination recruits few new T cells, the authors suggested.

MiXCR, applied by TCRdb to the RT-PCR reads, yields one record per CDR3 protein. The sample has around 540,000 distinct CDR3 sequences, about an eighth seen once; the top ten hold roughly 10%. To note about this clonotype: The target antigen is unknown.

This receptor was identified in a man aged 45-65 years who received an inactivated influenza vaccine. Sample: PBMCs from blood, taken on the day of vaccination.

CDR3 amino acids: CSARDLNRGGYEQYF. In nucleotides, the CDR3 is TGCAGTGCTAGAGATCTCAACAGGGGGGGATACGAGCAGTACTTC. The chain has TRBV20-1 and TRBJ2-7; weak D call: TRBD1 (8 bases). The V end lost 0 bases, the J end lost 4 bases, and 16 bases lay between the germline ends. CDR3 size: 15 residues. Germline V gives CDR1 DFQATT, CDR2 SNEGSKA (reference sequence).